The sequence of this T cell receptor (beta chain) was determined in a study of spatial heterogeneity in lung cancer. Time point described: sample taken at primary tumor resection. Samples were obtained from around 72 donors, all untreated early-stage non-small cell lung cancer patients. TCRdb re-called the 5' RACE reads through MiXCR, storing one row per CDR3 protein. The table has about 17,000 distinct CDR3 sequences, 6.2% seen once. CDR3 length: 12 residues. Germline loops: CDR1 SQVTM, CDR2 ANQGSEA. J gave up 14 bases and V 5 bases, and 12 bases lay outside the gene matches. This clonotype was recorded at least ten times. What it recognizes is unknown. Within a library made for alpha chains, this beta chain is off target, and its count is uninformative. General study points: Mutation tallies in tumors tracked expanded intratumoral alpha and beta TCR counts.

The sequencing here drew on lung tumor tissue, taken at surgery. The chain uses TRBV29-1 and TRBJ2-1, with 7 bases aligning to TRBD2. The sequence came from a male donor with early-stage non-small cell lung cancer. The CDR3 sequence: CSVSEMGGTEFF. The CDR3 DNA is TGCAGCGTTTCCGAGATGGGAGGGACCGAGTTCTTC.